Shown below are 27 T cell receptor beta chains from a single sample sequenced in a study of glioma-infiltrating T cells. Amplification of TCR alpha and beta CDR3 regions from RNA used iRepertoire nested multiplex PCR. TCRdb re-derived calls from the multiplex PCR reads in MiXCR, one entry per CDR3 protein. The profile shows some 100,000 distinct CDR3 sequences, less than 30% of them singletons. The sample consisted of glioma tissue, nonneoplastic brain tissue, or PBMCs (not recorded which). These receptors came from a human donor with low-grade glioma or glioblastoma, undergoing nonglioma brain surgery, or in good health (not recorded which).

As regards this clonotype: One end of the junction varies from germline; a read error may be responsible. J is TRBJ2-1 and V is TRBV6-6, with 10 bases identical to TRBD2. Germline CDR1 MNHNY, CDR2 SVGAGI (reference sequence). This CDR3 contains 16 residues. The CDR3 loop reads CASSSRGSSGSNGQFF. As DNA, the CDR3 is TGTGCCAGCAGTTCCCGGGGGTCTAGCGGGAGCAATGGGCAGTTCTTC.

This clonotype showed up many times. The V call is TRBV24-1, the J call TRBJ2-5, with a weak D call TRBD2 (5 bases). Germline CDR1 reads KGHDR; CDR2 reads SFDVKD. The CDR3 totals 15 residues. V lost 0 bases, J lost 0 bases, and 7 bases lay in between. CDR3: CATSDLRGYQETQYF. The CDR3 coding sequence is TGTGCCACCAGTGATTTGCGAGGGTACCAAGAGACCCAGTACTTC.

Comment on this clonotype: A junction end diverges from the germline sequence, so it may reflect a read error. The chain couples TRBV19 to TRBJ2-4; D perhaps matches TRBD1 (5 bases). This CDR3 region has 16 residues. Germline CDR1 is LNHDA and CDR2 is SQIVND (reference sequence). As DNA, the CDR3 is TGTGCCAGTAGTATTTCGACAGACACAACCAAAAAAATTCAGTACTTC. Protein sequence: CASSISTDTTKKIQYF.

Worth noting for this clonotype: A much bigger clone sits one base away, suggesting this may be a read error. The chain employs TRBV14 and TRBJ1-1; D unclear. With 5 bases removed from V and 0 bases from J, the gap between germline ends came to 10 bases. Germline assignment: CDR1 SGHDN and CDR2 FVKESK. This CDR3 has 14 residues. The CDR3 spells CASSSRKVNTEAFF. DNA of the CDR3: TGTGCCAGCAGCTCCCGGAAGGTGAACACTGAAGCTTTCTTT.

In the case of this clonotype: This likely comes from a read error, as the CDR3 has no conserved phenylalanine or tryptophan at its end. The gene calls are TRBV6-2 or TRBV6-3 and TRBJ1-5, with 8 bases identical to TRBD1. The CDR3 runs to 12 residues. After removal of 6 bases from V and 11 bases from J, the junction contained 6 bases not matched to a gene. Germline CDR1 reads MNHEY; CDR2 reads SVGEGT. The CDR3 nucleotides read TGTGCCAGCAGAGTCGAGACAGGGGCCCAGCATTAT. This sequence encodes CASRVETGAQHY.

V is TRBV29-1 and J is TRBJ2-7; D remains unclear. Germline CDR1 reads SQVTM; CDR2 reads ANQGSEA. V was cut by 7 bases and J by 1 base, with 8 bases left in between. The CDR3 extends over 11 amino acids. CDR3 region: CSAYNSYEQYF. CDR3 sequence (DNA): TGCAGCGCCTACAATTCCTACGAGCAGTACTTC.

As to this clonotype: A much larger clone differs from this one at a single base, so this may be a read error. This rearrangement joins TRBV4-2 to TRBJ1-1; D is perhaps TRBD1 (6 bases). CDR3 length: 15 residues. Germline V gives CDR1 LGHNA, CDR2 YNFKEQ. CDR3 region: CASIQDAGGATEAFF. CDR3 nucleotide sequence: TGTGCCAGCATCCAAGACGCGGGGGGGGCCACTGAAGCTTTCTTT.

This clonotype came up many times. V and J are TRBV10-3 and TRBJ2-7; 8 bases are shared with TRBD1. V lost 5 bases and J lost 4; bases outside the gene matches: 7. The CDR3 covers 14 residues. Looked up from germline, CDR1 is ENHRY and CDR2 is SYGVKD. The CDR3 loop is CAISPVQGAYEQYF. CDR3 nucleotide sequence: TGTGCCATCAGTCCTGTCCAGGGGGCTTACGAGCAGTACTTC.

The chain recombines TRBV30 with TRBJ2-3; 12 bases agree with TRBD2. Germline CDR1 is GTSNPN and CDR2 is SVGIG (reference sequence). Trimming took 0 bases from V and 6 from J; bases not matched to a gene: 16. The CDR3 runs to 19 residues. The CDR3 reads CAWSVGSPPSGRAGDTQYF. Here the CDR3 DNA reads TGTGCCTGGAGTGTAGGATCCCCGCCTAGCGGGAGGGCCGGGGATACGCAGTATTTT. Filled out from reference TRBV30 and TRBJ2-3, the complete variable domain reads SQTIHQWPATLVQPVGSPLSLECTVEGTSNPNLYWYRQAAGRGLQLLFYSVGIGQISSEVPQNLSASRPQDRQFILSSKKLLLSDSGFYLCAWSVGSPPSGRAGDTQYFGPGTRLTVL.

There are many counts of this clonotype. V usage is TRBV7-9 and J usage is TRBJ2-3, with D uncertain. Germline V gene sequence: CDR1 SEHNR, CDR2 FQNEAQ (reference sequence). This CDR3 is 15 amino acids long. V dropped 4 bases and J dropped 3 bases, with 14 bases sitting between them. CDR3 coding DNA: TGTGCCAGCAGCTCGACATATCGAACGACAGATACGCAGTATTTT. Translation: CASSSTYRTTDTQYF. Full variable domain (outside the CDR3, taken from reference TRBV7-9 and TRBJ2-3): DTGVSQNPRHKITKRGQNVTFRCDPISEHNRLYWYRQTLGQGPEFLTYFQNEAQLEKSRLLSDRFSAERPKGSFSTLEIQRTEQGDSAMYLCASSSTYRTTDTQYFGPGTRLTVL.

On this clonotype: A much bigger clone sits one base away, suggesting this may be a read error. The final CDR3 position lacks the conserved phenylalanine or tryptophan, pointing to a likely read error. The chain has TRBV20-1 and TRBJ1-6, with a tentative D call TRBD1 (6 bases). This CDR3 has 14 residues. V gave up 1 base and J gave up 7 bases, with 11 bases separating them. Germline values: CDR1 DFQATT, CDR2 SNEGSKA (reference sequence). The CDR3, as DNA: TGCAGTGCTAGAGGCACAGGGAGGAATTCACCCCTCCACTCT. Protein product: CSARGTGRNSPLHS.

This clonotype has just one count. The chain uses TRBV7-9 and TRBJ1-1, with D tentatively TRBD1 (5 bases). The CDR3 totals 16 residues. Germline V lookup: CDR1 SEHNR, CDR2 FQNEAQ (reference sequence). The V end lost 10 bases, the J end lost 1 base, and 22 bases lay between the germline ends. CDR3 in DNA: TGTGCCAACAGTCTACTGTGGGGGAACAAGAACACTGAAGCTTTCTTT. Residues: CANSLLWGNKNTEAFF. The full variable domain, its missing parts supplied by reference TRBV7-9 and TRBJ1-1, is DTGVSQNPRHKITKRGQNVTFRCDPISEHNRLYWYRQTLGQGPEFLTYFQNEAQLEKSRLLSDRFSAERPKGSFSTLEIQRTEQGDSAMYLCANSLLWGNKNTEAFFGQGTRLTVV.

The chain recombines TRBV5-5 with TRBJ1-1, with 7 bases aligning to TRBD1. CDR1 SGHKS and CDR2 YYEKEE come from the germline V gene (reference sequence). The CDR3 has 15 amino acids. The V gene end was trimmed by 8 bases and the J gene end by 4 bases; junction bases not matched to a gene: 14. The CDR3, as DNA: TGTGCCAGTGACAGGGACACGTTCCTGAGCACTGAAGCTTTCTTT. Its protein is CASDRDTFLSTEAFF.

On this clonotype itself: An end of the junction differs from the germline gene, which may be a read error. The chain is built from TRBV6-5 and TRBJ1-1; 8 bases fit TRBD1. The CDR3 extends over 17 amino acids. Germline CDR1 is MNHEY and CDR2 is SVGAGI. The CDR3 region has the DNA TGCGCCAGCAGTTACATCAGGGGGCTCGCCAAGAACACTGAAGCTTTCTTT. Translating it yields CASSYIRGLAKNTEAFF.

The chain has TRBV7-2 and TRBJ2-7, with TRBD1 as a possible D gene (6 bases). The germline gives CDR1 SGHTA, CDR2 FQGNSA. V lost 1 base and J 3 bases, leaving 10 bases between the germline ends. CDR3 length equals 14 residues. The CDR3 coding sequence is TGTGCCAGCAGCTTAGGGACAGCCGGCTACGAGCAGTACTTC. This sequence encodes CASSLGTAGYEQYF.

This clonotype was recorded at least ten times. The chain uses TRBV10-3 and TRBJ2-7; D gene ambiguous. The germline V and J ends were trimmed by 2 bases and 0 bases, with 5 bases remaining between them. This CDR3 has 13 amino acids. CDR1 ENHRY and CDR2 SYGVKD come from the germline V gene. Written as DNA, the CDR3 is TGTGCCATCAGTGAGGCGATCTCCTACGAGCAGTACTTC. It is translated as CAISEAISYEQYF.

Many counts were recorded for this clonotype. This sequence joins TRBV20-1 and TRBJ2-3; 8 positions match TRBD1. This CDR3 contains 14 residues. CDR1 and CDR2 from the germline V gene are DFQATT and SNEGSKA (reference sequence). J gave up 0 bases and V 4 bases, and 3 bases lay outside the gene matches. CDR3 amino acids: CSATRTGSTDTQYF. CDR3 coding DNA: TGCAGTGCTACTCGGACAGGGAGCACAGATACGCAGTATTTT.

The rearrangement uses TRBV29-1 and TRBJ1-1; 7 nucleotides match TRBD1. Germline assignment: CDR1 SQVTM and CDR2 ANQGSEA. The CDR3 is 13 amino acids. Trimming cost V 4 bases and J 1 base; bases outside gene matches: 3. The CDR3 sequence: CSVVGGENTEAFF. Written as DNA, the CDR3 is TGCAGCGTTGTAGGGGGCGAGAACACTGAAGCTTTCTTT.

This clonotype has a count of ten or more. The genes are TRBV6-2 or TRBV6-3 and TRBJ2-3, with D perhaps matching TRBD2 (5 bases). CDR1 is MNHEY, CDR2 SVGEGT, per germline. Trimming shortened V by 6 bases and J by 6 bases, and 10 bases separated the two germline ends. The CDR3 totals 12 residues. The CDR3 coding sequence is TGTGCCAGCAGGCCAACGGGGGATACGCAGTATTTT. It yields the protein CASRPTGDTQYF.

This chain joins TRBV5-4 and TRBJ2-7, with 7 bases identical to TRBD2. V gave up 4 bases and J gave up 4 bases; unmatched junction bases: 11. The CDR3 covers 15 residues. The germline gives CDR1 SGHNT, CDR2 YYREEE (reference sequence). CDR3 amino acids: CASSPGVAGIYEQYF. The CDR3, as DNA: TGTGCCAGCAGCCCTGGGGTAGCGGGCATATACGAGCAGTACTTC.

This clonotype showed up many times. The chain links TRBV15 to TRBJ2-3; 11 bases are shared with TRBD2. Germline V gene lookup returns CDR1 LNHNV and CDR2 YYDKDF (reference sequence). V shed 2 bases, J shed 0 bases, and the junction held 10 bases outside the gene matches. The CDR3 consists of 19 residues. The CDR3 coding sequence is TGTGCCACCAGCAGAAAGAACGCGGGACTAGCGGTGAGCACAGATACGCAGTATTTT. Protein product: CATSRKNAGLAVSTDTQYF. Full variable domain (remainder filled in from reference TRBV15 and TRBJ2-3): DAMVIQNPRYQVTQFGKPVTLSCSQTLNHNVMYWYQQKSSQAPKLLFHYYDKDFNNEADTPDNFQSRRPNTSFCFLDIRSPGLGDTAMYLCATSRKNAGLAVSTDTQYFGPGTRLTVL.

In its sample, this clonotype was seen many times. The rearrangement links TRBV6-5 to TRBJ1-1; D gene unclear. In germline, CDR1 is MNHEY, CDR2 SVGAGI. The CDR3 has 14 amino acids. V lost 2 bases and J lost 1, with 8 bases in between. Here the CDR3 reads CASSYKGTNTEAFF. CDR3 nucleotide sequence: TGTGCCAGCAGTTACAAGGGAACGAACACTGAAGCTTTCTTT.

There are many counts of this clonotype. This chain joins TRBV20-1 and TRBJ1-3; D uncertain. The V gene's germline CDR1 is DFQATT and CDR2 SNEGSKA (reference sequence). The CDR3 has 14 amino acids. V dropped 2 bases and J dropped 0 bases, with 8 bases sitting between them. The CDR3 reads CSARWGASGNTIYF. The CDR3 DNA is TGCAGTGCTAGATGGGGAGCCTCTGGAAACACCATATATTTT.

This clonotype was found many times. The chain uses TRBV14 and TRBJ1-6; D may be TRBD1 (6 bases). The germline V gene encodes CDR1 SGHDN and CDR2 FVKESK. V was pared by 4 bases and J by 7 bases, with 8 bases between. The CDR3 is 13 residues long. The CDR3 coding sequence is TGTGCCAGCAGCCGGCAGGGGAATTCACCCCTCCACTTT. Protein product: CASSRQGNSPLHF.

This clonotype occurred many times. The chain is built from TRBV7-2 and TRBJ2-3; no clear D. This CDR3 has 15 amino acids. Trimming removed 7 bases from V and 1 base from J, with 15 bases in between. Germline values: CDR1 SGHTA, CDR2 FQGNSA. CDR3: CASTLVGWGTDTQYF. CDR3 nucleotides: TGTGCCAGCACCTTGGTGGGGTGGGGCACAGATACGCAGTATTTT.

This clonotype was detected ten times or more. The rearrangement links TRBV12-3 or TRBV12-4 to TRBJ2-1, with 12 bases identical to TRBD2. CDR3 length: 15 residues. After removal of 6 bases from V and 7 bases from J, the junction contained 7 bases not matched to a gene. This CDR3 reads CASRRTSGDPNEQFF. The DNA for the CDR3 is TGTGCCAGCAGGAGGACTAGCGGGGACCCAAATGAGCAGTTCTTC.

With respect to this clonotype: The final CDR3 position lacks the conserved phenylalanine or tryptophan, pointing to a likely read error. The rearrangement joins TRBV6-1 to TRBJ2-1; TRBD1 matches at 12 bases. V shed 8 bases and J 8 bases; nucleotides not matched to a gene: 10. The germline V gene encodes CDR1 MNHNS and CDR2 SASEGT. This CDR3 spans 15 amino acids. CDR3 sequence: CASATTGTGGYEQFL. The CDR3 nucleotides are TGTGCCAGCGCTACTACAGGGACAGGGGGCTATGAGCAGTTCTTA.